This T cell receptor beta chain was identified during a study of beta chain features in type 1 diabetes. The overall study: Examination spanned some 100 million sorted cells from all samples. Study findings and constraints: Naive, central memory and Treg TCRB repertoires appeared more alike in patients than in healthy donors. At VDJ recombination sites, type 1 diabetes patients had fewer insertions and more deleted nucleotides. PCR might show a preference for shorter templates, equally across patients and controls.

Germline V gene sequence: CDR1 SGHTA, CDR2 FQGNSA. The V and J ends lost 5 bases and 6 bases respectively, with 11 bases between them. The CDR3 covers 12 residues. A word on this clone: Its antigen is unidentified.

Expressed TCRB transcripts were sequenced after all isolated RNA was converted to cDNA. Only in-frame clones appear in the TCRdb table, and some are missing; sequencing was by immunoSEQ multiplex PCR. Among more than 140,000 clones listed, 9% to 10% were seen once. The sequence came from a woman aged 40 to 50 in good health. V is TRBV7-2 and J is TRBJ2-7; D perhaps matches TRBD1 (6 bases). The sample taken for sequencing was central memory CD4+ T cells from blood. The CDR3 loop is CASSVQGSEQYF. The CDR3 DNA follows: TGTGCCAGCAGCGTACAGGGCAGCGAGCAGTACTTC.